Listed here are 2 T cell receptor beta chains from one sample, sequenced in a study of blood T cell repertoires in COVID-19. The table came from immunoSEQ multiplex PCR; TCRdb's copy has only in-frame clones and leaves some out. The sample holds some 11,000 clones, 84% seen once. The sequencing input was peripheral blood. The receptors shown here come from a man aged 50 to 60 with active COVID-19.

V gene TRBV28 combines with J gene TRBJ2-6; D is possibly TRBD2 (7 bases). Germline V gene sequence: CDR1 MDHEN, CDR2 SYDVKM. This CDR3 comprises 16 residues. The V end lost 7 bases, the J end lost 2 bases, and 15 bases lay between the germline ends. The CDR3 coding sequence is TGTGCCAGCACCCTGCCGGGGGGCGCTGGGGCCAACGTCCTGACTTTC. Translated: CASTLPGGAGANVLTF.

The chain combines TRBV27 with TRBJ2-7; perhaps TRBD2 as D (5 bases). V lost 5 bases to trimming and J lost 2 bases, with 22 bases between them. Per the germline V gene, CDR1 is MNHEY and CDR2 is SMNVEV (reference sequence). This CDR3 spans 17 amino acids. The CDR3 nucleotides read TGTGCCAGCAGTCCCCAACCCGGTAGCGATTACCCCTACGAGCAGTACTTC. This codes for CASSPQPGSDYPYEQYF.